A single sample gave rise to the 10 T cell receptor beta chains below, sequenced in a study of a mutant IDH1 vaccine in newly diagnosed glioma. The antigens for these receptors are not known. Generated by immunoSEQ multiplex PCR, the TCRdb table keeps only in-frame clones and is missing some. Of around 50,000 clones in the sample, about 65% were seen once. Documented time point: week 47, end of study. One vaccine dose held 300 ug of mutant IDH1 20-mer peptide and came with topical imiquimod. The sequences come from peripheral blood mononuclear cells (PBMCs), collected from a glioma patient whose treatment included an IDH1 peptide vaccine. These receptors all come from a man between 35 and 55 years old with glioma. Some clones in this sample may be carry-over from other donors' samples.

The chain employs TRBV2 and TRBJ1-5; D is uncertain. This CDR3 has 13 residues. Per the germline V gene, CDR1 is SNHLY and CDR2 is FYNNEI. V lost 4 bases and J 6 bases, leaving 10 bases between the germline ends. In nucleotides, the CDR3 is TGTGCCAGCAGTGTAGACCGAATTCAGCCCCAGCATTTT. Translating gives CASSVDRIQPQHF.

This chain uses TRBV7-9 with TRBJ1-2; 8 nucleotides match TRBD1. The germline V gene has CDR1 SEHNR and CDR2 FQNEAQ (reference sequence). Trimming took 6 bases from V and 4 from J; bases not matched to a gene: 4. The CDR3 sequence is 13 residues long. The CDR3 loop reads CASSLQGGYGYTF. CDR3 nucleotide sequence: TGTGCCAGCAGTTTACAGGGGGGCTATGGCTACACCTTC.

This chain joins TRBV27 and TRBJ2-7; D might be TRBD1 (5 bases). The V gene lost 5 bases and the J gene lost 3 bases, with 14 bases spanning the gap. The CDR3 is made up of 14 amino acids. The V gene's germline CDR1 is MNHEY and CDR2 SMNVEV (reference sequence). The CDR3 protein is CASSPRTFDYEQYF. The CDR3, as DNA: TGTGCCAGCAGTCCCCGGACATTTGACTACGAGCAGTACTTC.

V and J are TRBV5-1 and TRBJ1-2, with a possible D match to TRBD1 (5 bases). V lost 3 bases, J lost 7 bases, and 22 bases lay in between. CDR1 SGHRS and CDR2 YFSETQ come from the germline V gene. The CDR3 has 16 amino acids. In DNA, the CDR3 is TGCGCCAGCAGCTGGGGGGACGCGGGGTCCGCGGGTGGCTACACCTTC. Protein product: CASSWGDAGSAGGYTF.

The chain carries TRBV29-1 and TRBJ2-3; 15 bases align to TRBD2. The CDR3 covers 16 residues. Germline V CDR1 and CDR2: SQVTM, ANQGSEA. The V gene end was trimmed by 8 bases and the J gene end by 4 bases; junction bases not matched to a gene: 10. The CDR3 DNA follows: TGCAGCTTTGTACCCCGGACTAGCGGGGGGGCAGATACGCAGTATTTT. Protein: CSFVPRTSGGADTQYF.

In its sample, this clone was seen a few times. The chain uses TRBV29-1 and TRBJ1-5; maybe TRBD1 (5 bases). Per germline, CDR1 SQVTM and CDR2 ANQGSEA. Trimming shortened V by 4 bases and J by 0 bases, and 7 bases separated the two germline ends. The CDR3 is 13 amino acids. CDR3: CSVARDSNQPQHF. The CDR3 DNA is TGCAGCGTTGCCAGGGATAGCAATCAGCCCCAGCATTTT.

A few counts support this clone. This chain links TRBV5-8 with TRBJ1-3; 7 nucleotides line up with TRBD1. This CDR3 comprises 17 residues. Germline values: CDR1 SGHTS, CDR2 YDEGEE. With 4 bases clipped from V and 0 bases from J, the junction kept 10 bases outside the gene matches. The CDR3 is CASSIRQGADSGNTIYF. The DNA for the CDR3 is TGTGCCAGCAGCATACGACAGGGTGCGGACTCTGGAAACACCATATATTTT.

This sequence joins TRBV6-1 and TRBJ1-2, with 8 bases fitting TRBD1. The CDR3 contains 16 residues. The germline gives CDR1 MNHNS, CDR2 SASEGT. With V trimmed by 4 bases and J by 0 bases, 7 bases remained unmatched. The CDR3 spells CASSARTGRANYGYTF. In DNA form, the CDR3 reads TGTGCCAGCAGTGCGCGGACAGGGAGGGCTAACTATGGCTACACCTTC.

This clone was observed a handful of times. The chain employs TRBV5-1 and TRBJ1-1, with 8 bases aligning to TRBD1. The CDR3 loop spans 14 amino acids. Germline loops: CDR1 SGHRS, CDR2 YFSETQ. V lost 3 bases and J lost 1; bases outside the gene matches: 2. CDR3 protein: CASSWGTGNTEAFF. DNA of the CDR3: TGCGCCAGCAGCTGGGGGACAGGGAACACTGAAGCTTTCTTT. Looking up the rest from reference TRBV5-1 and TRBJ1-1 gives the full variable domain: KAGVTQTPRYLIKTRGQQVTLSCSPISGHRSVSWYQQTPGQGLQFLFEYFSETQRNKGNFPGRFSGRQFSNSRSEMNVSTLELGDSALYLCASSWGTGNTEAFFGQGTRLTVV.

This clone was observed a few times. The J gene is TRBJ2-5, the V gene TRBV2; D could derive from TRBD1 or TRBD2 (6 bases each). Germline V lookup: CDR1 SNHLY, CDR2 FYNNEI. CDR3 size: 12 residues. In DNA, the CDR3 is TGTGCAACCGATCCGGGGGACAAGACCCAGTACTTC. This codes for CATDPGDKTQYF. Supplemented by reference TRBV2 and TRBJ2-5, the full variable domain reads EPEVTQTPSHQVTQMGQEVILRCVPISNHLYFYWYRQILGQKVEFLVSFYNNEISEKSEIFDDQFSVERPDGSNFTLKIRSTKLEDSAMYFCATDPGDKTQYFGPGTRLLVL.